Below, 27 T cell receptor beta chains from the same sample are listed, as sequenced in a study of T cell responses to AZD1222 COVID-19 vaccine. The table came from immunoSEQ multiplex PCR; TCRdb's copy has only in-frame clones and leaves some out. There are around 140,000 clones in the sample; 80% to 95% occur only once, and approximately 1.7% lies in the top ten. Sample: peripheral blood, taken on day 0 of AZD1222 vaccination. The receptors were gathered from an adult in good health.

This clone was seen a single time. The chain has TRBV9 and TRBJ1-1; possibly TRBD1 for D (6 bases). The CDR3 has 15 amino acids. V gave up 0 bases and J gave up 5 bases, with 14 bases separating them. Germline V gives CDR1 SGDLS, CDR2 YYNGEE. CDR3 in DNA: TGTGCCAGCAGCGTAGAAGCCAGGGGAGGGACTGAAGCTTTCTTT. It codes for CASSVEARGGTEAFF.

This rearrangement joins TRBV11-2 to TRBJ1-1; TRBD1 aligns across 7 bases. The CDR3 consists of 15 residues. From germline, CDR1 is SGHAT and CDR2 FQNNGV. The J segment lost 2 bases and the V segment lost 1 base, leaving 4 bases of the junction unmatched. The CDR3 nucleotides are TGTGCCAGCAGCTTAGTAGGGGGCGAAAACACTGAAGCTTTCTTT. Its protein is CASSLVGGENTEAFF.

The chain employs TRBV3-1 (or the pseudogene TRBV3-2) and TRBJ2-1; possibly TRBD1 for D (5 bases). Germline CDR1 is LGHDT and CDR2 is YNNKEL (reference sequence). This CDR3 is built from 13 residues. V was trimmed by 0 bases and J by 13 bases, leaving 13 bases between them. CDR3 DNA sequence: TGTGCCAGCAGCCAAGATCGGCGAACAGGACAGTTCTTC. Encoded protein: CASSQDRRTGQFF.

The chain has TRBV27 and TRBJ2-5, with D possibly being TRBD2 (5 bases). There are 12 residues in the CDR3. The germline V gene encodes CDR1 MNHEY and CDR2 SMNVEV (reference sequence). Trimming shortened V by 9 bases and J by 5 bases, and 13 bases separated the two germline ends. CDR3 region: CASGRVVETQYF. The CDR3 DNA follows: TGTGCCAGTGGGCGGGTTGTCGAGACCCAGTACTTC.

The chain joins TRBV7-9 to TRBJ1-3, with D unresolved. Germline V gives CDR1 SEHNR, CDR2 FQNEAQ (reference sequence). CDR3 length: 14 amino acids. Trimming removed 1 base from V and 3 bases from J, with 7 bases in between. CDR3 sequence: CASSLVVDGNTIYF. The DNA for the CDR3 is TGTGCCAGCAGCTTAGTAGTGGATGGAAACACCATATATTTT.

The chain combines TRBV6-1 with TRBJ2-2; 7 bases line up with TRBD2. The CDR3 is 15 residues long. Per germline, CDR1 MNHNS and CDR2 SASEGT. Trimming took 3 bases from V and 9 from J; bases not matched to a gene: 10. CDR3 nucleotide sequence: TGTGCCAGCAGTGATTTGGACGGGGGGTCCAGGGAGCTGTTTTTT. It encodes CASSDLDGGSRELFF.

To note about this clone: Other DNA sequences in this sample translate to the same CDR3. This chain joins TRBV14 and TRBJ1-1; 10 bases agree with TRBD1. The CDR3 length is 17 residues. CDR1 is SGHDN and CDR2 is FVKESK in the germline V gene. V shed 4 bases and J 8 bases; nucleotides not matched to a gene: 16. CDR3 DNA sequence: TGTGCCAGCAGCCTCCTAGGGTCAACCGGGACAGGGGAGGAAGCTTTCTTT. It yields the protein CASSLLGSTGTGEEAFF.

The chain joins TRBV7-9 to TRBJ2-1, with D possibly matching TRBD1 (6 bases). This CDR3 has 15 residues. Germline V lookup: CDR1 SEHNR, CDR2 FQNEAQ (reference sequence). V lost 3 bases to trimming and J lost 3 bases, with 12 bases between them. CDR3 loop: CASSLALGGYNEQFF. The CDR3 DNA sequence: TGTGCCAGCAGCTTGGCCTTAGGGGGCTACAATGAGCAGTTCTTC.

The chain employs TRBV30 and TRBJ2-1, with 11 bases fitting TRBD2. The CDR3 is 16 amino acids. The germline CDR1 and CDR2 sequences are GTSNPN and SVGIG (reference sequence). The ends lost 0 bases at V and 8 bases at J; junction bases unmatched: 9. CDR3 coding DNA: TGTGCCTGGAGTGTAGGGACTAGCGGAACAGGCGATGAGCAGTTCTTC. Its protein product is CAWSVGTSGTGDEQFF.

The chain employs TRBV2 and TRBJ1-1; D call uncertain. Germline CDR1 is SNHLY and CDR2 is FYNNEI. The CDR3 contains 11 residues. Trimming pared 6 bases from V and 11 bases from J, leaving 13 bases between. As DNA, the CDR3 is TGTGCCAGCAGAGCGGCCCCGGGGGCTTTCTTT. Protein product: CASRAAPGAFF.

The genes are TRBV5-4 and TRBJ2-7, with 9 bases matching TRBD1. Germline loops: CDR1 SGHNT, CDR2 YYREEE (reference sequence). This CDR3 comprises 15 residues. After removal of 0 bases from V and 4 bases from J, the junction contained 5 bases not matched to a gene. Here the CDR3 reads CASSLATGGSYEQYF. The CDR3 nucleotides read TGTGCCAGCAGCTTGGCGACAGGGGGATCATACGAGCAGTACTTC.

The V gene is TRBV27, the J gene TRBJ1-1; TRBD1 matches 8 bases. With V trimmed by 2 bases and J by 1 base, 3 bases remained unmatched. The CDR3 totals 15 residues. Germline V lookup: CDR1 MNHEY, CDR2 SMNVEV (reference sequence). The CDR3 DNA is TGTGCCAGCAGTTTAGACGGGACAGGGAACACTGAAGCTTTCTTT. Amino acid sequence: CASSLDGTGNTEAFF.

The genes are TRBV7-9 and TRBJ2-7; D is tentatively TRBD1 or TRBD2 (5 bases each). The CDR3 runs to 19 residues. With 0 bases removed from V and 0 bases from J, the gap between germline ends came to 21 bases. Germline V gene lookup returns CDR1 SEHNR and CDR2 FQNEAQ (reference sequence). The CDR3 DNA follows: TGTGCCAGCAGCTTAGCTCGGGACCTTTATTTAGCCTCCTCCTACGAGCAGTACTTC. Its translation: CASSLARDLYLASSYEQYF.

This clone was recorded a few times. This rearrangement joins TRBV7-3 to TRBJ1-6; D ambiguous. The germline CDR1 and CDR2 sequences are SGHTA and FQGTGA. The CDR3 length is 14 residues. V dropped 6 bases and J dropped 9 bases, with 15 bases sitting between them. CDR3 region: CASSLVGGSSPLHF. CDR3 in DNA: TGTGCCAGCAGTCTAGTGGGCGGTAGTTCACCCCTCCACTTT. Together with reference TRBV7-3 and TRBJ1-6, the CDR3 gives the full variable domain: GAGVSQTPSNKVTEKGKYVELRCDPISGHTALYWYRQSLGQGPEFLIYFQGTGAADDSGLPNDRFFAVRPEGSVSTLKIQRTERGDSAVYLCASSLVGGSSPLHFGNGTRLTVT.

This sequence joins TRBV6-5 and TRBJ2-1; the D gene is possibly TRBD1 (6 bases). Trimming took off 0 bases at V and 5 bases at J, with 8 bases between the two ends. In germline, CDR1 is MNHEY, CDR2 SVGAGI. The CDR3 is 14 amino acids. The CDR3 DNA is TGTGCCAGCAGTTACTCCGCAGGGGACAATGAGCAGTTCTTC. This translates into CASSYSAGDNEQFF.

V gene TRBV10-3 combines with J gene TRBJ1-1, with D perhaps TRBD1 (5 bases). V lost 10 bases and J 2 bases, leaving 14 bases between the germline ends. The CDR3 contains 13 residues. In germline, CDR1 is ENHRY, CDR2 SYGVKD. Here the CDR3 DNA reads TGTGCCACTACAAGCACAGGAAACACTGAAGCTTTCTTT. Translation: CATTSTGNTEAFF.

The chain recombines TRBV3-1 (or the pseudogene TRBV3-2) with TRBJ1-1, with a possible D match to TRBD1 (5 bases). The CDR3 totals 17 residues. The germline V gene encodes CDR1 LGHDT and CDR2 YNNKEL (reference sequence). V lost 4 bases and J 1 base, leaving 19 bases between the germline ends. The CDR3 DNA follows: TGTGCCAGCAGCCCATGGATATCCAGGGATCAGAACACTGAAGCTTTCTTT. Its translation is CASSPWISRDQNTEAFF.

Regarding this clone: The sample has other DNA sequences that encode this CDR3 too. The rearrangement joins TRBV19 to TRBJ1-5, with 8 positions matching TRBD1. The CDR3 has 14 residues. The junction had 0 bases not matched to a gene; V was cut back by 1 base and J by 4 bases. Germline V gene lookup returns CDR1 LNHDA and CDR2 SQIVND (reference sequence). CDR3: CASSIGTGNQPQHF. The CDR3 DNA reads as TGTGCCAGTAGTATAGGGACAGGGAATCAGCCCCAGCATTTT. The full variable domain, completed using reference TRBV19 and TRBJ1-5, is DGGITQSPKYLFRKEGQNVTLSCEQNLNHDAMYWYRQDPGQGLRLIYYSQIVNDFQKGDIAEGYSVSREKKESFPLTVTSAQKNPTAFYLCASSIGTGNQPQHFGDGTRLSIL.

This clone came up a few times. The chain has TRBV9 and TRBJ2-1; either TRBD1 or TRBD2 may supply D (5 bases each). The CDR3 is 14 residues long. The V end lost 0 bases, the J end lost 5 bases, and 9 bases lay between the germline ends. Germline V gene data show CDR1 as SGDLS and CDR2 as YYNGEE. CDR3 in amino acids: CASSVGGKHNEQFF. The CDR3 region has the DNA TGTGCCAGCAGCGTAGGGGGGAAGCACAATGAGCAGTTCTTC.

The rearrangement uses TRBV18 and TRBJ2-5, with D possibly matching TRBD1 (6 bases). V lost 4 bases and J 0 bases, leaving 12 bases between the germline ends. This CDR3 spans 15 amino acids. Looked up from germline, CDR1 is KGHSH and CDR2 is LQKENI. The CDR3 DNA is TGTGCCAGCTCACTAACACAGGGAAACCAAGAGACCCAGTACTTC. Translating it yields CASSLTQGNQETQYF.

The chain is built from TRBV28 and TRBJ1-5, with no clear D. Trimming left V 7 bases short and J 0 bases short, with 22 bases between. This CDR3 is 18 amino acids long. Looked up from germline, CDR1 is MDHEN and CDR2 is SYDVKM. In DNA form, the CDR3 reads TGTGCCAGCACCATGGGCGGAGGCCGTTTGATTAGCAATCAGCCCCAGCATTTT. It translates to CASTMGGGRLISNQPQHF.

The genes are TRBV4-1 and TRBJ1-1; 8 bases match TRBD1. V lost 2 bases and J lost 1; bases outside the gene matches: 9. The CDR3 length is 17 residues. The germline V gene has CDR1 MGHRA and CDR2 YSYEKL. The CDR3 loop reads CASSQRGQGARNTEAFF. DNA for the CDR3: TGCGCCAGCAGCCAAAGAGGGCAGGGGGCGAGGAACACTGAAGCTTTCTTT.

The CDR3 reads CASSTRLYRRGGKLFF. The CDR3 DNA follows: TGTGCCAGCAGCACCCGACTGTACAGGCGGGGTGGAAAACTGTTTTTT. J is TRBJ1-4 and V is TRBV28; TRBD1 might be the D (5 bases). Germline CDR1 and CDR2: MDHEN and SYDVKM. CDR3 size: 16 residues. Trimming shortened V by 6 bases and J by 10 bases, and 24 bases separated the two germline ends.

Only a few counts were recorded for this clone. The rearrangement uses TRBV28 and TRBJ1-5, with D possibly matching TRBD1 (5 bases). The CDR3 is made up of 15 amino acids. Germline V gene data show CDR1 as MDHEN and CDR2 as SYDVKM. Deletions cut 10 bases from V and 2 bases from J, with 18 bases between. CDR3 sequence reads: CATRRDRPGNQPQHF. The CDR3 bases are TGTGCCACCCGCCGGGACCGGCCGGGCAATCAGCCCCAGCATTTT.

The chain uses TRBV11-3 and TRBJ2-1; 11 bases map to TRBD2. Trimming took 4 bases from V and 8 from J; bases not matched to a gene: 10. There are 16 residues in the CDR3. CDR1 and CDR2 (germline): SGHNT, YENEEA. CDR3 sequence (DNA): TGTGCCAGCAGCTCTGGGGCTAGCGGGAGGAGGGATGAGCAGTTCTTC. This gives the protein CASSSGASGRRDEQFF.

This chain joins TRBV5-4 and TRBJ1-1; D unresolved. CDR3 length: 12 amino acids. V shed 1 base and J shed 5 bases, with 6 bases lying between them. Germline lookup yields CDR1 SGHNT and CDR2 YYREEE (reference sequence). The CDR3 spells CASSLWDTEAFF. The CDR3, as DNA: TGTGCCAGCAGCTTGTGGGATACTGAAGCTTTCTTT. The complete variable domain, with remaining parts taken from reference TRBV5-4 and TRBJ1-1, reads ETGVTQSPTHLIKTRGQQVTLRCSSQSGHNTVSWYQQALGQGPQFIFQYYREEENGRGNFPPRFSGLQFPNYSSELNVNALELDDSALYLCASSLWDTEAFFGQGTRLTVV.

The chain uses TRBV6-5 and TRBJ1-2, with D unresolved. Germline CDR1 reads MNHEY; CDR2 reads SVGAGI. Trimming stripped 6 bases from V and 5 bases from J, with 13 bases between. The CDR3 has 13 amino acids. CDR3 protein: CASSPSGIYGYTF. The DNA for the CDR3 is TGTGCCAGCAGCCCATCCGGGATTTATGGCTACACCTTC.